The 12 T cell receptor beta chains presented below share a single source sample, sequenced in a study of cytomegalovirus exposure and HLA in healthy donors. The method was immunoSEQ multiplex PCR; TCRdb's version includes in-frame clones alone and lacks a portion of them. The sample carries 330,000 or so clones, 80% to 90% recorded once. The sequenced material came from PBMCs. These receptors were taken from a woman under 30 in good health and CMV-seronegative.

In this sample, this clone turned up once. The chain combines TRBV4-3 with TRBJ2-1; 12 nucleotides align to TRBD2. CDR1 and CDR2 (germline): LGHNA, YSLEER. With V trimmed by 5 bases and J by 6 bases, 11 bases remained unmatched. The CDR3 consists of 17 residues. This CDR3 reads CASSSPSSGRGGNEQFF. The CDR3 nucleotides read TGCGCCAGCAGCTCCCCTTCTAGCGGGAGGGGTGGCAATGAGCAGTTCTTC.

V and J are TRBV28 and TRBJ2-7, with D maybe TRBD2 (5 bases). Germline V gene data show CDR1 as MDHEN and CDR2 as SYDVKM. This CDR3 is 16 amino acids long. The germline V and J ends were trimmed by 6 bases and 0 bases, with 18 bases remaining between them. The DNA of the CDR3 is TGTGCCAGCAGCCCCAGCAGCGGCTACCGCTCCTACGAGCAGTACTTC. Its translation is CASSPSSGYRSYEQYF.

This chain connects TRBV9 to TRBJ1-3; D perhaps matches TRBD1 (5 bases). This CDR3 region has 15 residues. The germline V gene encodes CDR1 SGDLS and CDR2 YYNGEE. Trimming cost V 3 bases and J 2 bases, with 12 bases left between them. The CDR3 here is CASSGAGKTGNTIYF. The CDR3 DNA sequence: TGTGCCAGCAGCGGCGCAGGGAAAACTGGAAACACCATATATTTT.

The rearrangement links TRBV27 to TRBJ2-1; D remains unclear. Between the trimmed V and J ends, which lost 3 bases and 3 bases, there was a span of 15 bases. The CDR3 has 16 residues. Germline V gene sequence: CDR1 MNHEY, CDR2 SMNVEV (reference sequence). The CDR3 nucleotides are TGTGCCAGCAGTTTCGAACCACCGAGATACTACAATGAGCAGTTCTTC. Its translation: CASSFEPPRYYNEQFF.

V is TRBV6-5 and J is TRBJ1-2; D gene ambiguous. The CDR3 sequence is 15 residues long. The germline CDR1 and CDR2 sequences are MNHEY and SVGAGI. The V end was cut by 0 bases, the J end by 0 bases, with 8 bases between. CDR3 amino acids: CASSYSTHPNYGYTF. In DNA, the CDR3 is TGTGCCAGCAGTTACTCGACACACCCTAACTATGGCTACACCTTC.

This clone was seen a single time. V usage is TRBV7-2 and J usage is TRBJ1-1, with D tentatively TRBD1 (5 bases). The ends were cut back, 2 bases at V and 7 bases at J, with 8 bases in the middle. The CDR3 loop spans 12 amino acids. CDR1 SGHTA and CDR2 FQGNSA come from the germline V gene. This CDR3 reads CASSLYGGEAFF. DNA of the CDR3: TGTGCCAGCAGCTTATACGGGGGTGAAGCTTTCTTT.

The V call is TRBV4-2, the J call TRBJ2-5, with 10 bases fitting TRBD2. Germline CDR1 and CDR2: LGHNA and YNFKEQ. The CDR3 is 21 amino acids. V trimming: 2 bases; J trimming: 4 bases; junction bases outside the gene matches: 22. CDR3 DNA: TGTGCCAGCAGCCAAACCACGACCTTCTCGAGCGGGAGGGATAACAGAGAGACCCAGTACTTC. Its protein product is CASSQTTTFSSGRDNRETQYF.

The gene calls are TRBV5-4 and TRBJ2-1, with 7 bases identical to TRBD1. CDR3 size: 15 residues. The ends lost 4 bases at V and 0 bases at J; junction bases unmatched: 4. Germline V gives CDR1 SGHNT, CDR2 YYREEE (reference sequence). CDR3 protein: CASSQGGLSYNEQFF. CDR3 coding DNA: TGTGCCAGCAGCCAAGGGGGCCTCTCCTACAATGAGCAGTTCTTC.

The V and J genes are TRBV18 and TRBJ1-1, with D hard to call. The V end was cut by 2 bases, the J end by 6 bases, with 10 bases between. Germline lookup yields CDR1 KGHSH and CDR2 LQKENI. CDR3 length: 13 residues. Here the CDR3 reads CASSPTVRAEAFF. DNA of the CDR3: TGTGCCAGCTCACCAACGGTTCGGGCTGAAGCTTTCTTT.

This chain uses TRBV19 with TRBJ1-1; TRBD1 is a possible D gene (5 bases). The CDR3 has 13 amino acids. Germline V gene sequence: CDR1 LNHDA, CDR2 SQIVND (reference sequence). The ends were cut back, 2 bases at V and 5 bases at J, with 9 bases in the middle. The chain's CDR3 is CASSIQGVTEAFF. The CDR3 coding sequence is TGTGCCAGTAGTATACAGGGCGTAACTGAAGCTTTCTTT.

The V and J genes are TRBV4-1 and TRBJ1-1, with D maybe TRBD1 (6 bases). The CDR3 spans 15 residues. The V end lost 2 bases, the J end lost 1 base, and 11 bases lay between the germline ends. Per germline, CDR1 MGHRA and CDR2 YSYEKL. As DNA, the CDR3 is TGCGCCAGCAGCCAACTTGGACAGTCGAACACTGAAGCTTTCTTT. The encoded protein is CASSQLGQSNTEAFF.

V gene TRBV29-1 combines with J gene TRBJ1-2; no clear D. The length of the CDR3 is 13 residues. V lost 7 bases, J lost 4 bases, and 16 bases lay in between. Germline V gene lookup returns CDR1 SQVTM and CDR2 ANQGSEA. CDR3: CSAGAEPFYGYTF. CDR3 nucleotide sequence: TGCAGCGCCGGTGCGGAGCCCTTCTATGGCTACACCTTC.